The following is a TCR beta chain sequence with its context. Its target is unknown. V was shortened by 7 bases and J by 6 bases, with 13 bases between the two germline ends. CDR3 length: 14 residues. The germline V gene encodes CDR1 LNHDA and CDR2 SQIVND (reference sequence). Data came from immunoSEQ multiplex PCR; TCRdb stores just in-frame clones and leaves some out. The table includes 120,000 or so clones, over 85% detected once. This entry belongs to a study of OX40 agonist ivuxolimab in advanced cancers. Points from the study as a whole: Certain nonresponders likewise exhibited a low normalized T-cell clonal expansion. Among the least clonally expanded were partial responders at 0.1-3.0 mg/kg.

The sequenced sample was CD4+ or CD8+ T cells sorted from blood, obtained in a trial of the OX40 agonist ivuxolimab. This sequence joins TRBV19 and TRBJ1-6, with D maybe TRBD1 (6 bases). The clonotype was recovered from an adult with an advanced solid tumor such as melanoma, head and neck, liver or kidney cancer. The CDR3 DNA follows: TGTGCCAGTATGAGGACAGCGGGTAATTCACCCCTCCACTTT. Translated, it gives CASMRTAGNSPLHF.